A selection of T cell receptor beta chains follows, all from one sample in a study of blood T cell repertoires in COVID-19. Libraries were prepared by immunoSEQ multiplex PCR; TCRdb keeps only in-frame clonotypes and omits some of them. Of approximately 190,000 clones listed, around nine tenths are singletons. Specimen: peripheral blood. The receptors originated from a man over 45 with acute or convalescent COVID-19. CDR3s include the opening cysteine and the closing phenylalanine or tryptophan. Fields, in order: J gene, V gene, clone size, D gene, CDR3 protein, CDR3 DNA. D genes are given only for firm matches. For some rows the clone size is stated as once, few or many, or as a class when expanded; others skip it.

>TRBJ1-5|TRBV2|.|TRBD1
CASSGTGGDQPQHF
TGTGCCAGCAGTGGAACAGGGGGCGATCAGCCCCAGCATTTT
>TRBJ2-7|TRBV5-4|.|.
CASSRGGTGGLYEQYF
TGTGCCAGCAGCAGGGGGGGCACCGGCGGTCTCTACGAGCAGTACTTC
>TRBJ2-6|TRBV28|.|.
CASSLHGTGANVLTF
TGTGCCAGCAGTTTACACGGTACCGGGGCCAACGTCCTGACTTTC
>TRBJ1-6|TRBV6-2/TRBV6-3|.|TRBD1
CASSYHLDRGASYNSPLHF
TGTGCCAGCAGTTACCACCTGGACAGGGGTGCGTCCTATAATTCACCCCTCCACTTT
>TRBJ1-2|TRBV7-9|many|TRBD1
CATEPPINRGLNYGYTF
TGTGCCACCGAGCCGCCAATTAACAGGGGGCTTAACTATGGCTACACCTTC
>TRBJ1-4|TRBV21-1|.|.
CASSEAKQGYGEKLFF
TGTGCCAGCAGCGAGGCCAAACAGGGCTATGGTGAAAAACTGTTTTTT
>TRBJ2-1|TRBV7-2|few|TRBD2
CASSQSGSSYNEQFF
TGTGCCAGCAGCCAAAGCGGGAGCTCCTACAATGAGCAGTTCTTC
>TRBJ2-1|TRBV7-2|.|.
CASSFLAHNEQFF
TGTGCCAGCAGCTTCCTAGCGCACAATGAGCAGTTCTTC
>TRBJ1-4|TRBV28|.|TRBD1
CASSTGARNEKLFF
TGTGCCAGCAGTACAGGGGCTCGAAATGAAAAACTGTTTTTT
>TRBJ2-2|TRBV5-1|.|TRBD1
CASMTGTANTGELFF
TGCGCCAGCATGACCGGGACAGCGAACACCGGGGAGCTGTTTTTT